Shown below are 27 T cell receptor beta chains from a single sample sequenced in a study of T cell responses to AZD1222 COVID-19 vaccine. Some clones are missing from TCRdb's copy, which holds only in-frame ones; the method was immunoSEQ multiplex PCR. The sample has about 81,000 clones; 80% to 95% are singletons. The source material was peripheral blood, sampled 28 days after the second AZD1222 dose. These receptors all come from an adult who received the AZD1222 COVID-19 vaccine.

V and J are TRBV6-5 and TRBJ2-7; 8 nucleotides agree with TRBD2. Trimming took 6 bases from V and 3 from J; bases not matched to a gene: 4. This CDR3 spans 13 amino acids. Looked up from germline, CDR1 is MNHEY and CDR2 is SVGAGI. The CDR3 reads CASSTGTSYEQYF. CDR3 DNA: TGTGCCAGCAGCACCGGGACTAGCTACGAGCAGTACTTC.

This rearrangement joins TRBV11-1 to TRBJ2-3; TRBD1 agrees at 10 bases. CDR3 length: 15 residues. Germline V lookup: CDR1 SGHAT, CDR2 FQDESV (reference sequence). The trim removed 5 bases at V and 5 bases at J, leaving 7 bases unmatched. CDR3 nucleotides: TGTGCCAGCAGCCACCAGACAGGGGGCAGAGATACGCAGTATTTT. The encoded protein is CASSHQTGGRDTQYF.

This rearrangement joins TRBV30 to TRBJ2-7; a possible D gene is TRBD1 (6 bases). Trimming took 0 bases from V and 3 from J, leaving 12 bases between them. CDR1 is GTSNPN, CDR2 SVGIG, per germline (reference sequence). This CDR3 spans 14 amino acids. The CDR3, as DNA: TGTGCCTGGAGTGTTAGGGGGTATTACTACGAGCAGTACTTC. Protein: CAWSVRGYYYEQYF.

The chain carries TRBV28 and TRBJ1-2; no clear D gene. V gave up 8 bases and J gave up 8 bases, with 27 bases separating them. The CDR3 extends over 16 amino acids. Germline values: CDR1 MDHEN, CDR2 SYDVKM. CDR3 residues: CASYEAGSGELAGYTF. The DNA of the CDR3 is TGTGCCAGCTACGAGGCGGGGAGCGGGGAGTTGGCCGGCTACACCTTC.

The CDR3 region is CASSYGTSGMNIQYF. For the CDR3, the DNA is TGTGCCAGCAGTTACGGGACTAGCGGTATGAACATTCAGTACTTC. The rearrangement links TRBV6-5 to TRBJ2-4, with 11 bases fitting TRBD2. V dropped 2 bases and J dropped 7; count of bases not matched to a gene: 4. There are 15 residues in the CDR3. In germline, CDR1 is MNHEY, CDR2 SVGAGI.

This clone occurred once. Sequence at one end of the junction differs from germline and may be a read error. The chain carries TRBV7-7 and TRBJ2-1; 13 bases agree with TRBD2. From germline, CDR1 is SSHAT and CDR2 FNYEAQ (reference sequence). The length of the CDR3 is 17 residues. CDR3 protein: CASSLRTSGSSYNEQFF. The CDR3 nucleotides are TGTGCTAGCAGCTTACGGACTAGCGGGAGCTCCTACAATGAGCAGTTCTTC.

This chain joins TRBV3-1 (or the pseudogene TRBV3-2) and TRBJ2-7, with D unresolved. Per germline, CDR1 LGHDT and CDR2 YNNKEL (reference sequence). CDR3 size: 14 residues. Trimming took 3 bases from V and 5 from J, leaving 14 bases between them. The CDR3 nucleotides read TGTGCCAGCAGCCAGGGTGGACCCCTGGACGAGCAGTACTTC. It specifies CASSQGGPLDEQYF.

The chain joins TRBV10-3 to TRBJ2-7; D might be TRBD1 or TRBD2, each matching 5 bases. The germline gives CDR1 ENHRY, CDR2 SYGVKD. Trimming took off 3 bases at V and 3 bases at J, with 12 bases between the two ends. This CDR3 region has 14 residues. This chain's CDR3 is CAISDGGIGYEQYF. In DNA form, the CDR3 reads TGTGCCATCAGTGATGGGGGAATCGGCTACGAGCAGTACTTC.

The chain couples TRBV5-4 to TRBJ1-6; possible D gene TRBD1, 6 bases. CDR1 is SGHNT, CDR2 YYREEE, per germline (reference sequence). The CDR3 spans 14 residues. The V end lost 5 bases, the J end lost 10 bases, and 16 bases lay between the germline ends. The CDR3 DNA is TGTGCCAGCAGTCAGGGGATACGTCGATCACCCCTCCACTTT. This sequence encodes CASSQGIRRSPLHF. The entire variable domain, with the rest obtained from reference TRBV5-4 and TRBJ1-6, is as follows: ETGVTQSPTHLIKTRGQQVTLRCSSQSGHNTVSWYQQALGQGPQFIFQYYREEENGRGNFPPRFSGLQFPNYSSELNVNALELDDSALYLCASSQGIRRSPLHFGNGTRLTVT.

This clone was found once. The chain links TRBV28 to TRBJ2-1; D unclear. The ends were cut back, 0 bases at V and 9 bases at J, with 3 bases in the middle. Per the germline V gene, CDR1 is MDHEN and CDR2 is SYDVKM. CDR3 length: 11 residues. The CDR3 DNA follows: TGTGCCAGCAGTTTATGGGGTGAGCAGTTCTTC. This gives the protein CASSLWGEQFF.

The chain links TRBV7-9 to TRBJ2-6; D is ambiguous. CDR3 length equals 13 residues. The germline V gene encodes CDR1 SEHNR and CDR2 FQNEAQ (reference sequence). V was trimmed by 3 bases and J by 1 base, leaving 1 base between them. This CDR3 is CASSFSGANVLTF. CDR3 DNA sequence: TGTGCCAGCAGCTTTTCTGGGGCCAACGTCCTGACTTTC.

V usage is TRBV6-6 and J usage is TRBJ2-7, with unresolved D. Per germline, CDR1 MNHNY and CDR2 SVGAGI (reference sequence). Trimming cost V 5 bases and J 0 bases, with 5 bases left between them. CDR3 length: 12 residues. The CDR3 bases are TGTGCCAGCAGTCGGGTCTCCTACGAGCAGTACTTC. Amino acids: CASSRVSYEQYF.

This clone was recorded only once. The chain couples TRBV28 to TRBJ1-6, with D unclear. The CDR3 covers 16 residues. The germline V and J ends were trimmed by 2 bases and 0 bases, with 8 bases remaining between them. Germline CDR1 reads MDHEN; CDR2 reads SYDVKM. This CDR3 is CASSLGRFSYNSPLHF. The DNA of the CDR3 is TGTGCCAGCAGTTTAGGTCGGTTCTCCTATAATTCACCCCTCCACTTT. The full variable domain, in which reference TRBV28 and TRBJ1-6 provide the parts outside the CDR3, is DVKVTQSSRYLVKRTGEKVFLECVQDMDHENMFWYRQDPGLGLRLIYFSYDVKMKEKGDIPEGYSVSREKKERFSLILESASTNQTSMYLCASSLGRFSYNSPLHFGNGTRLTVT.

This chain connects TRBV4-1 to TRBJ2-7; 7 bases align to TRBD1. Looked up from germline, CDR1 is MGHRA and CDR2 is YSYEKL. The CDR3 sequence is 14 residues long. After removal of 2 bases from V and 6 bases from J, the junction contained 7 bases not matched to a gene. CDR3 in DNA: TGCGCCAGCAGCCAACGGACAGGATTTGGCGAGCAGTACTTC. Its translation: CASSQRTGFGEQYF.

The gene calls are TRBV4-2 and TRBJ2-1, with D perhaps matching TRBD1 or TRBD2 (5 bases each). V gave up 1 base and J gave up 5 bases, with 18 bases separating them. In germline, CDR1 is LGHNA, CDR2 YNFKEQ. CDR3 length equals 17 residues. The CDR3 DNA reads TGTGCCAGCAGCCAAGGGGGCCGTGGGAGACGAAACAATGAGCAGTTCTTC. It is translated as CASSQGGRGRRNNEQFF.

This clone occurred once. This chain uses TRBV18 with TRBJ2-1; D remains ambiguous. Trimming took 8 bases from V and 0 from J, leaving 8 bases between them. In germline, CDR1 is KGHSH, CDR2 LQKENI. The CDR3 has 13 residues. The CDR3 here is CASRLSSYNEQFF. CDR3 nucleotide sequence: TGTGCCAGCCGGTTGAGCTCCTACAATGAGCAGTTCTTC.

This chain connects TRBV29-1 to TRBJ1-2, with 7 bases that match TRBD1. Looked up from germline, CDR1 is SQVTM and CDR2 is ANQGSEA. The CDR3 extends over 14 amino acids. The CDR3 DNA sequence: TGCAGTGCAGGGGACAGTGGAACTAACTATGGCTACACCTTC. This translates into CSAGDSGTNYGYTF.

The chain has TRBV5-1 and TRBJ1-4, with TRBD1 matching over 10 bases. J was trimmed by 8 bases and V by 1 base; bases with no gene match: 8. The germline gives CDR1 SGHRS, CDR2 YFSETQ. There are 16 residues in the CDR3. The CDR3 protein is CASSLRDRGEGEKLFF. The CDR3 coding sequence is TGCGCCAGCAGCTTGCGGGACAGGGGAGAGGGGGAAAAACTGTTTTTT.

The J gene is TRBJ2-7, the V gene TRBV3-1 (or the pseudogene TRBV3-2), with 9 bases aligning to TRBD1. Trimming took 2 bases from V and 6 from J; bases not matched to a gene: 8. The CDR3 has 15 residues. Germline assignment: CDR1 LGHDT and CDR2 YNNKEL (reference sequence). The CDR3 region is CASSQPGQGQVEQYF. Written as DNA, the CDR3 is TGTGCCAGCAGCCAACCGGGACAGGGTCAGGTCGAGCAGTACTTC.

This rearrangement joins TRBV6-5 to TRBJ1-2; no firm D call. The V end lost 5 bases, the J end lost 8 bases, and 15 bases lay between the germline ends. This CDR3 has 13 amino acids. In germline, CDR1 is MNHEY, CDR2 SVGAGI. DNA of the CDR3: TGTGCCAGCAGTCACCGGGCCCCTGGGGGCTACACCTTC. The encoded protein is CASSHRAPGGYTF.

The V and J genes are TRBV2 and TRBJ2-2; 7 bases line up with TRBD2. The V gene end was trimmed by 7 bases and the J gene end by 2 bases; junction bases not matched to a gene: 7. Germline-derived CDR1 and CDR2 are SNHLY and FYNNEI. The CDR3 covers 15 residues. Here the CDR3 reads CASKTGGGNTGELFF. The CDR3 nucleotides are TGTGCCAGCAAAACGGGAGGAGGAAACACCGGGGAGCTGTTTTTT.

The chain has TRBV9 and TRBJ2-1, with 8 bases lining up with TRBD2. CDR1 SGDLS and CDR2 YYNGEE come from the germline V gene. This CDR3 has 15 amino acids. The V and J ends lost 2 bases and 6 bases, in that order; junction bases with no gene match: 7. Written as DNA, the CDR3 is TGTGCCAGCAGCGTGCGCCCGGGAGGGATCAATGAGCAGTTCTTC. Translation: CASSVRPGGINEQFF.

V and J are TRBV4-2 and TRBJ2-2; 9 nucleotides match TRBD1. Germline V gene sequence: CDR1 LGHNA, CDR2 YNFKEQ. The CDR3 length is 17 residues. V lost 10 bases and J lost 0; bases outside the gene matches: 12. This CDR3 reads CATLRGTGPPNTGELFF. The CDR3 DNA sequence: TGTGCCACCCTGCGGGGGACAGGGCCTCCGAACACCGGGGAGCTGTTTTTT.

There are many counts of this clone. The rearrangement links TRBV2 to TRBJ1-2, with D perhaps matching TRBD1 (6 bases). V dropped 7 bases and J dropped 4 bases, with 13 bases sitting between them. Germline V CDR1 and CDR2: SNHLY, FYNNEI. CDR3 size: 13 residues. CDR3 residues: CASNIQGAYGYTF. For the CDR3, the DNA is TGTGCCAGCAATATACAGGGTGCCTATGGCTACACCTTC.

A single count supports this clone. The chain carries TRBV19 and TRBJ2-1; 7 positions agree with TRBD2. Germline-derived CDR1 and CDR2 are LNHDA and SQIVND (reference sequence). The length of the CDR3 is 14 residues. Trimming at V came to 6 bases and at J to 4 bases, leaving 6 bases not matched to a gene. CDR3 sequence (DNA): TGTGCCAGTAGGAAGGCGGGAGTGTACAATGAGCAGTTCTTC. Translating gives CASRKAGVYNEQFF.

CDR3 in DNA: TGTGCCAGCAGCCAGTACAATTCACCCCTCCACTTT. The encoded protein is CASSQYNSPLHF. The V gene is TRBV3-1 (or the pseudogene TRBV3-2), the J gene TRBJ1-6; D not resolved. CDR1 and CDR2 from the germline V gene are LGHDT and YNNKEL (reference sequence). This CDR3 is 12 amino acids long. Trimming pared 3 bases from V and 7 bases from J, leaving 4 bases between.

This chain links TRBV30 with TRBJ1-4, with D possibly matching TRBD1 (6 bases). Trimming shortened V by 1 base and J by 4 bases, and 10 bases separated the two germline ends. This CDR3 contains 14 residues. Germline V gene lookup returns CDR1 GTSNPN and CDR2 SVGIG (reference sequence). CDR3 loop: CAWSAGALNEKLFF. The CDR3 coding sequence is TGTGCCTGGAGTGCAGGGGCTCTTAATGAAAAACTGTTTTTT.